This T cell receptor beta chain was captured in a study of Ad26.COV2.S vaccination and SARS-CoV-2 variants. The treatment here: 15 to 20 received Ad26.COV2.S at low or high dose, single or two shots; 5 received placebo; per-sample allocation not given. All samples were drawn on day 63, counting from the first vaccine or placebo injection. Using immunoSEQ multiplex PCR, the repertoire was profiled, and TCRdb retains in-frame clones only, with some absent. The profile shows about half a million clones, nearly 90% of them singletons. CDR1 is SGHTA, CDR2 FQGNSA, per germline. V was pared by 2 bases and J by 4 bases, with 9 bases between. The length of the CDR3 is 13 residues.

The sample consisted of peripheral blood, taken in a trial of Ad26.COV2.S vaccine versus placebo. The chain has TRBV7-2 and TRBJ2-7, with D uncertain. The clonotype comes from a person between 18 and 60 years old who received the Ad26.COV2.S COVID-19 vaccine or a placebo. CDR3 amino acids: CASSLLGMYEQYF. CDR3 in DNA: TGTGCCAGCAGCTTACTGGGGATGTACGAGCAGTACTTC.